What follows describes a single T cell receptor (beta chain). The antigen is unknown. Just one base apart from a much larger clone, this may be a read error. This CDR3 region has 13 residues. Germline CDR1 is MNHNS and CDR2 is SASEGT. The V end lost 10 bases, the J end lost 4 bases, and 16 bases lay between the germline ends. This entry comes from a study of regulatory T cells in long-lasting Graves disease. Time point noted: persistent/refractory GD, antithyroid drugs over 5 years with positive TRAb. Researchers made the TCR library from RNA that was extracted from PBMCs. Sequencing libraries for TCR beta were prepared with iRepertoire HTBI primers and Arm-PCR of CDR3 regions. TCRdb called the multiplex PCR reads again in MiXCR, with one record for every CDR3 protein. The sample records some 430,000 distinct CDR3 sequences, 20% to 25% being singletons. Regarding the study as a whole: Persistent patients shared more public clonotypes (about 3,000) than newly diagnosed patients (approximately 1,000). Peripheral blood, not thyroid tissue, was the sole material studied. Possibly, accuracy suffered from the small sample size. For persistent Graves' patients, TCR diversity was lower than for newly diagnosed ones.

The TCR was taken from a female donor with Graves disease. The sample in question was peripheral blood mononuclear cells (PBMCs), obtained when the disease was refractory, from a patient treated with antithyroid drugs. The chain carries TRBV6-1 and TRBJ1-2; the D gene is possibly TRBD1 (5 bases). CDR3 sequence: CATGPLGTYGYTF. The DNA for the CDR3 is TGTGCCACAGGGCCCTTAGGGACCTATGGCTACACCTTC.